By proportion, the clone carrying this TCR beta chain is medium-sized. Its antigen remains unidentified. Assay: immunoSEQ multiplex PCR; the TCRdb copy retains only in-frame clones and omits some. The table has some 55,000 clones, about 85% seen once. The data are from a study of T cells in localized non-small cell lung cancer. The study, taken as a whole, reports: Overall survival was longer when the density of T cells in the blood was higher. Only one tumor region was sequenced, so heterogeneity remains possible. Median approximately 61 top-100 tumor clones were shared with paired adjacent lung.

Germline CDR1 LNHDA, CDR2 SQIVND (reference sequence). The CDR3 is 14 residues long. V lost 5 bases to trimming and J lost 6 bases; unmatched junction nucleotides: 6. The TCR sequence derives from an older female donor with stage II squamous cell lung carcinoma. V usage is TRBV19 and J usage is TRBJ1-5, with 8 nucleotides matching TRBD1. The material sequenced was peripheral blood, taken before any cancer treatment. The CDR3 DNA follows: TGTGCCAGTAGTGGACCAGGGGGCCTTCAGCCCCAGCATTTT. Translated: CASSGPGGLQPQHF.